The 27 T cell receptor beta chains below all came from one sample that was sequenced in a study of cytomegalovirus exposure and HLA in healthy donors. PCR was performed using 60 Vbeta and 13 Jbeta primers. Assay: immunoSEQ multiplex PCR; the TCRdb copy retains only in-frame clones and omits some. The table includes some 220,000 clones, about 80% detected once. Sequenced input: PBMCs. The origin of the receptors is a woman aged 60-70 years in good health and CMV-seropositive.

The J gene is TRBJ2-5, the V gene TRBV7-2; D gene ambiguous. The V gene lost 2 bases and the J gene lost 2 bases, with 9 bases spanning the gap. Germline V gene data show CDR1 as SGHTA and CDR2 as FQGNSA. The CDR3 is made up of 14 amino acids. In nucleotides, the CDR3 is TGTGCCAGCAGCTTAAGACTCTCGCAAGAGACCCAGTACTTC. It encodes CASSLRLSQETQYF. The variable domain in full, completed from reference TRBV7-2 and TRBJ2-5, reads GAGVSQSPSNKVTEKGKDVELRCDPISGHTALYWYRQSLGQGLEFLIYFQGNSAPDKSGLPSDRFSAERTGGSVSTLTIQRTQQEDSAVYLCASSLRLSQETQYFGPGTRLLVL.

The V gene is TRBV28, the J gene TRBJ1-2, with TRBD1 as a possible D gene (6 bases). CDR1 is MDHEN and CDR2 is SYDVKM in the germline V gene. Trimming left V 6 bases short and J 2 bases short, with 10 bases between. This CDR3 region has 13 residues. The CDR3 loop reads CASSRDRNYGYTF. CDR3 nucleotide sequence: TGTGCCAGCAGCCGCGACAGGAACTATGGCTACACCTTC.

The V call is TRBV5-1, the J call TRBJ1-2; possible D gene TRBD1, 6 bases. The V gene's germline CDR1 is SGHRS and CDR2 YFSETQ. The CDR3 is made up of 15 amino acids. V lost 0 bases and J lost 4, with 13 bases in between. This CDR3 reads CASSLGDTSGYGYTF. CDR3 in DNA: TGCGCCAGCAGCTTGGGGGACACATCCGGCTATGGCTACACCTTC.

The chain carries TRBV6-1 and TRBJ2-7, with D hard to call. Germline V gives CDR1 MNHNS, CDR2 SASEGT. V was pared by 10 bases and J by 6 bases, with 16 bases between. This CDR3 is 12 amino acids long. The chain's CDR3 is CATLLPPIEQYF. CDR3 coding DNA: TGTGCCACTCTCCTGCCTCCTATCGAGCAGTACTTC.

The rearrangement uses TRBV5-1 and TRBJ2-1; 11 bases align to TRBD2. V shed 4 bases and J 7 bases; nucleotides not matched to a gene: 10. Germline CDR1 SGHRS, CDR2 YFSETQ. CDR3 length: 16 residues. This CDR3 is CASSQGTSGWGNEQFF. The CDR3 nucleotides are TGCGCCAGCAGCCAAGGGACTAGCGGATGGGGTAATGAGCAGTTCTTC.

The CDR3 loop reads CASRRTGSTTDTQYF. CDR3 nucleotides: TGTGCCAGCAGACGGACAGGTTCAACCACAGATACGCAGTATTTT. This chain uses TRBV5-4 with TRBJ2-3; 7 bases fit TRBD1. Per germline, CDR1 SGHNT and CDR2 YYREEE (reference sequence). The CDR3 contains 15 residues. V was pared by 5 bases and J by 2 bases, with 8 bases of the junction left unmatched.

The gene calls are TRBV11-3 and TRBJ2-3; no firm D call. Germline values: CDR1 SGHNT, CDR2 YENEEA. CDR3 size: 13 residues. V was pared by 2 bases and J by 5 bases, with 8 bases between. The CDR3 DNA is TGTGCCAGCAGCTTATGGGCAAGAGATACGCAGTATTTT. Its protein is CASSLWARDTQYF. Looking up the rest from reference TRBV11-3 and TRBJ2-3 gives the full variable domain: EAGVVQSPRYKIIEKKQPVAFWCNPISGHNTLYWYLQNLGQGPELLIRYENEEAVDDSQLPKDRFSAERLKGVDSTLKIQPAELGDSAVYLCASSLWARDTQYFGPGTRLTVL.

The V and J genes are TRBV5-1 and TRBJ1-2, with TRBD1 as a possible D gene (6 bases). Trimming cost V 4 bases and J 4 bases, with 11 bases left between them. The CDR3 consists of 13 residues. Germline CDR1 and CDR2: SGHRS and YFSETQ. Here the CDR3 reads CASSPQQGYGYTF. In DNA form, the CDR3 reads TGCGCCAGCAGCCCGCAACAGGGCTATGGCTACACCTTC.

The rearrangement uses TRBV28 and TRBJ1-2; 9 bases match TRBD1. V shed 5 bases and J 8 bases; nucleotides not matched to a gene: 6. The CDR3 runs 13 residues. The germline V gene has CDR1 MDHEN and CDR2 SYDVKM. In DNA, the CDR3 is TGTGCCAGCAGTCCGAACAGGGGGCGCGGCTACACCTTC. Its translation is CASSPNRGRGYTF.

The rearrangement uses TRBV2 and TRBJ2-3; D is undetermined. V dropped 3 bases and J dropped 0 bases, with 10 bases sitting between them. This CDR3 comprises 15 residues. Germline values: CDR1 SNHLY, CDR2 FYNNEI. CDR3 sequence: CASSENRVSTDTQYF. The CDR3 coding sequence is TGTGCCAGCAGTGAGAACCGGGTGAGCACAGATACGCAGTATTTT.

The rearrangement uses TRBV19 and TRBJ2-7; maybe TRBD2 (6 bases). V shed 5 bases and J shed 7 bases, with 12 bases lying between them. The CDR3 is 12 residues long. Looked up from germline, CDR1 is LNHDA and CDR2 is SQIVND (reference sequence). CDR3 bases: TGTGCCAGTAGTCCGGACTATGGGGAGCAGTACTTC. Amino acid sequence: CASSPDYGEQYF.

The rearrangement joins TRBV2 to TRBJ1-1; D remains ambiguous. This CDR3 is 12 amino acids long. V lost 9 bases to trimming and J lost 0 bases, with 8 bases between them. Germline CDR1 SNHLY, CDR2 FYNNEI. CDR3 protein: CARGTMNTEAFF. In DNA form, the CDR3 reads TGTGCCAGGGGTACTATGAACACTGAAGCTTTCTTT.

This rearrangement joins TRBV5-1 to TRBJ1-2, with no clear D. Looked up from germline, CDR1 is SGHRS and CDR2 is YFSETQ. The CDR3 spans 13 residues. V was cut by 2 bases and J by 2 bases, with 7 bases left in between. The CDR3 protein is CASSFTENYGYTF. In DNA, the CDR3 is TGCGCCAGCAGCTTCACGGAGAACTATGGCTACACCTTC.

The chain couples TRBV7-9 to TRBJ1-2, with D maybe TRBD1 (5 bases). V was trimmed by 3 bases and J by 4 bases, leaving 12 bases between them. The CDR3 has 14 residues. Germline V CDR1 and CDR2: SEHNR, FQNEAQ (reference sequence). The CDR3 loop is CASSFQGQIYGYTF. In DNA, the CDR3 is TGTGCCAGCAGCTTTCAAGGACAAATCTATGGCTACACCTTC.

The CDR3 sequence: CSVEDLTSSPDTQYF. CDR3 nucleotide sequence: TGCAGCGTTGAAGATCTAACTAGCTCGCCAGATACGCAGTATTTT. This chain links TRBV29-1 with TRBJ2-3, with D tentatively TRBD2 (6 bases). Per the germline V gene, CDR1 is SQVTM and CDR2 is ANQGSEA. CDR3 length: 15 residues. V was shortened by 0 bases and J by 4 bases, with 14 bases between the two germline ends.

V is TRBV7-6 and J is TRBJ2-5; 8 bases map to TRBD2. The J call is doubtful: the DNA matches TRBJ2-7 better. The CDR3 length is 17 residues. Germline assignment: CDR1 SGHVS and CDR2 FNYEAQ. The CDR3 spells CASSLQGSGAGSYEQYF. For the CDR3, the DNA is TGTGCCAGCAGCTTACAAGGTAGCGGGGCTGGCTCCTACGAGCAGTACTTC.

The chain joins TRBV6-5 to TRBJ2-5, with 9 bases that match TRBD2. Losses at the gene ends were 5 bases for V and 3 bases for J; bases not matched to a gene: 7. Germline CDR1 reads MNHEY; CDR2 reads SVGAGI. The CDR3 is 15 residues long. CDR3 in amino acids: CASSHSGSGEETQYF. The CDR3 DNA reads TGTGCCAGCAGTCATAGCGGGAGTGGTGAAGAGACCCAGTACTTC.

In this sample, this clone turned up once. The CDR3: CSARSGRGVFF. The CDR3 nucleotides read TGCAGTGCGAGATCGGGCAGGGGAGTTTTCTTT. The rearrangement uses TRBV20-1 and TRBJ1-1; D might be TRBD1 (6 bases). The CDR3 sequence is 11 residues long. Looked up from germline, CDR1 is DFQATT and CDR2 is SNEGSKA (reference sequence). The V and J ends lost 6 bases and 13 bases respectively, with 18 bases between them.

CDR3 coding DNA: TGCGCCAGCGAAACGGGACAGCCGGAAGAGACCCAGTACTTC. This translates into CASETGQPEETQYF. The chain employs TRBV5-1 and TRBJ2-5; 7 positions match TRBD1. CDR1 is SGHRS, CDR2 YFSETQ, per germline. Trimming at V came to 7 bases and at J to 3 bases, leaving 9 bases not matched to a gene. The CDR3 has 14 residues. The whole variable domain, filled in from reference TRBV5-1 and TRBJ2-5, reads KAGVTQTPRYLIKTRGQQVTLSCSPISGHRSVSWYQQTPGQGLQFLFEYFSETQRNKGNFPGRFSGRQFSNSRSEMNVSTLELGDSALYLCASETGQPEETQYFGPGTRLLVL.

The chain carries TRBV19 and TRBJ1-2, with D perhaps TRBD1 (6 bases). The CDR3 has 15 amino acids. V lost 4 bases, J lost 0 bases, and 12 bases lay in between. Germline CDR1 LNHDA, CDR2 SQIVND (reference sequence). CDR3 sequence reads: CASSTAGEANYGYTF. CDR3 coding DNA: TGTGCCAGTAGTACCGCAGGGGAAGCTAACTATGGCTACACCTTC.

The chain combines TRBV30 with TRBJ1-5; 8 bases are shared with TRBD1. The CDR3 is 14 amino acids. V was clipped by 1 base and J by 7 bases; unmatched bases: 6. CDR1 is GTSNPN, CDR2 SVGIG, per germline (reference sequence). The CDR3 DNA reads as TGTGCCTGGAGTGAGTCAGGGGGCGGGCAGCCCCAGCATTTT. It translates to CAWSESGGGQPQHF.

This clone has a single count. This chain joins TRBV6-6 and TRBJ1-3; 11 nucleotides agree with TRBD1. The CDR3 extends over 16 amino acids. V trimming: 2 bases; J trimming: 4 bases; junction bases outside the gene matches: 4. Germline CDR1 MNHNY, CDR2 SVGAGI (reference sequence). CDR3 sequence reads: CASSYGQGAKGNTIYF. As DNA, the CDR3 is TGTGCCAGCAGTTACGGACAGGGGGCGAAAGGAAACACCATATATTTT.

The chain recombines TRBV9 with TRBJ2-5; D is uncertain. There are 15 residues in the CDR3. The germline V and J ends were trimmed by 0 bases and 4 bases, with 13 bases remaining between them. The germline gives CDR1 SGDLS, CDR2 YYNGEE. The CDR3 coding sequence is TGTGCCAGCAGCGTAGCTCCGTCTGGCGGAGAGACCCAGTACTTC. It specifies CASSVAPSGGETQYF.

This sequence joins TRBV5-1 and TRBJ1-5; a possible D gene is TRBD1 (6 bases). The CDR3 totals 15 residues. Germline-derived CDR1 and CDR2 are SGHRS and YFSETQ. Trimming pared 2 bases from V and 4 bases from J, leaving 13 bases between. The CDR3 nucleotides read TGCGCCAGCAGCTTAAATAGGACAGTAAATCAGCCCCAGCATTTT. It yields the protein CASSLNRTVNQPQHF.

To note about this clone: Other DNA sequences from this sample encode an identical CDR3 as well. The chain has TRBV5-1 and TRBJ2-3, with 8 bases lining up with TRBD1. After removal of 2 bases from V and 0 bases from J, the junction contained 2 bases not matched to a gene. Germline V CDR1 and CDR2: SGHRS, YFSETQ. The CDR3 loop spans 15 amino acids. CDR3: CASSLGQGSTDTQYF. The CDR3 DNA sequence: TGCGCCAGCAGCTTAGGACAGGGAAGCACAGATACGCAGTATTTT.

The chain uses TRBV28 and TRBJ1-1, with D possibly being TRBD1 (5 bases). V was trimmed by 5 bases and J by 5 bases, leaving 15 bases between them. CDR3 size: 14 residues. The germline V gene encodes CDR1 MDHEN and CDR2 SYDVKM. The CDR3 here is CASSLPAGQTEAFF. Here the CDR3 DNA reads TGTGCCAGCAGTCTACCGGCAGGGCAAACTGAAGCTTTCTTT.

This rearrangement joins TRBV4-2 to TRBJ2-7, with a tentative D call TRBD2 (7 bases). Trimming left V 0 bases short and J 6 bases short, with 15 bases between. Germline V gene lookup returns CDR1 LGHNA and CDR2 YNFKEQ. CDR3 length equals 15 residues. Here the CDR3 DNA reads TGTGCCAGCAGCCAAGATTGGACGGGGGGCGTCGAGCAGTACTTC. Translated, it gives CASSQDWTGGVEQYF.